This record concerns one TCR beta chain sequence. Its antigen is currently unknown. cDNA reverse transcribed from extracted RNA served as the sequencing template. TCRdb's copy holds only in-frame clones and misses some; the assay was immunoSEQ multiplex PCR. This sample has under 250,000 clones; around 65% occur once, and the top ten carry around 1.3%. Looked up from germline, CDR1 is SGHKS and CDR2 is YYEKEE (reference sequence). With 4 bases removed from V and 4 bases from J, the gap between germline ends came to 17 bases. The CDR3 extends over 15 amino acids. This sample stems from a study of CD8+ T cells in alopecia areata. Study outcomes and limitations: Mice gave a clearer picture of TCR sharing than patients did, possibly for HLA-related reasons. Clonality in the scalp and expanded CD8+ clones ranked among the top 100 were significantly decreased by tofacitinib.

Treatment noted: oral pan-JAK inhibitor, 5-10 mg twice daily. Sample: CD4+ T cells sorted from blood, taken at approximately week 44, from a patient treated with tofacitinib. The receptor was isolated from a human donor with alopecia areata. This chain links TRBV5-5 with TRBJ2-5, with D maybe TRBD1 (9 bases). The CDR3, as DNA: TGTGCCAGCAGCCGGGGGGGACAGGGTGTAGAGACCCAGTACTTC. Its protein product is CASSRGGQGVETQYF.